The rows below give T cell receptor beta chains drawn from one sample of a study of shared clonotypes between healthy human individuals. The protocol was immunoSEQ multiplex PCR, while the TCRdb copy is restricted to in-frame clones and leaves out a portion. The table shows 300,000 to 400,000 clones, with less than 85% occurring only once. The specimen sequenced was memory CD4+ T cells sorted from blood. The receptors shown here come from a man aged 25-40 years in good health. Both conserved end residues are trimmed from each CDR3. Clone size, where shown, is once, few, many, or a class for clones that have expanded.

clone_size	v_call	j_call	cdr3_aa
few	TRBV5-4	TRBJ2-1	ASSIQLAGFYNEQF
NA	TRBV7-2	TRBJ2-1	ASSLVAGGTNEQF
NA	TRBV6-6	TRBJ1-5	ASKQDGRNQPQH
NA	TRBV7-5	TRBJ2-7	ARSHLVRQKTYEQY
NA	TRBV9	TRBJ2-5	ASSVAGSETQY
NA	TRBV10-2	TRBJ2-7	ASSEFSGSGSLGNEQY
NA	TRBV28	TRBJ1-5	ASSYDRGSNQPQH
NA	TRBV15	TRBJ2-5	ATSRAQETQY
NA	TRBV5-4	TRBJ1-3	ASSNRVPSGNTIY
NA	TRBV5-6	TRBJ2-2	ASSFGGPLGIGELF
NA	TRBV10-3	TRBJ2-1	AIRGGTSEQF
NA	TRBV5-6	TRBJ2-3	ASSLFASTDTQY
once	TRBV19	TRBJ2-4	ASKPIMGGEAAKNIQY
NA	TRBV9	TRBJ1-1	ASSVRQGTPAEAF
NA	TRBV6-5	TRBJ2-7	ASSYSTPKSSYEQY
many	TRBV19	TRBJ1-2	ASSISFREDYGYT
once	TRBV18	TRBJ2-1	ASSAVGGLDEQF
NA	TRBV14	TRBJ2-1	ASSQEQGQF
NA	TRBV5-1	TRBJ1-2	ASSLGTGVQHGYT
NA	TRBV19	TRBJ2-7	ASSKGLAGGGTF
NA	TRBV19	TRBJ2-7	ASSMTGAVYEQY
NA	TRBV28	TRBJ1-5	ASSTGGSYQPQH
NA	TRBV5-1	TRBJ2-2	ASSAQGRVAGELF
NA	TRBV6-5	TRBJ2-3	ASSYSGHNTDTQY
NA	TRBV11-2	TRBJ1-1	ASSLPGSLLNTEAF
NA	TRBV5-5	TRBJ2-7	ASSLQSGDRGVEQY
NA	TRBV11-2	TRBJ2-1	ASSGGGAVTGRTYNEQF
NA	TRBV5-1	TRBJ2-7	ASSSAVSYEQY
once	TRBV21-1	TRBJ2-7	ASSNPTSELANYPYEQY
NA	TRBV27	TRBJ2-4	ARPLGHQGMGAKNIQY
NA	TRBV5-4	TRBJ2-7	ASSWGGSGRFYEQY
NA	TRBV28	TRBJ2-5	ASSPGQALETQY
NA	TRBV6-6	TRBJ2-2	ASRPPDRTNTGELF
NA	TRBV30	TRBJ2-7	AWSRARGYEQY
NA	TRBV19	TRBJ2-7	ASATGHTYEQY
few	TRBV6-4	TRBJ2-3	ASSTGTGGTDTQY
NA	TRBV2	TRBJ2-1	ASREHSSYNEQF
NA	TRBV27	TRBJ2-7	ASSSSSAAEQY
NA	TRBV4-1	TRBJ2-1	ASSQEDRGWNEQF
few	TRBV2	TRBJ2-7	ASSETGQGLWDEQY